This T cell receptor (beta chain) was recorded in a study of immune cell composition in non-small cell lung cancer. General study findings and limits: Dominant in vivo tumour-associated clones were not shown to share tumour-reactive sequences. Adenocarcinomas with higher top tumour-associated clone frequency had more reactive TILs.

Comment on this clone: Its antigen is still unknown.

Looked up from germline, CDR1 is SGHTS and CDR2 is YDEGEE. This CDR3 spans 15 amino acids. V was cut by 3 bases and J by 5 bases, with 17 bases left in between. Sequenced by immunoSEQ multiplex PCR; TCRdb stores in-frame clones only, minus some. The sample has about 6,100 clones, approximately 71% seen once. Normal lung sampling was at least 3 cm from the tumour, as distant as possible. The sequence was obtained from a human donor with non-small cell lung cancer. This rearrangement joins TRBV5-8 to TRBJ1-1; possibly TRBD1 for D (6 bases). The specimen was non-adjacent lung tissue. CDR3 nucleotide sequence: TGTGCCAGCAGCTCGGACGGGGGGCTCAGGACTGAAGCTTTCTTT. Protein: CASSSDGGLRTEAFF.